This T cell receptor (beta chain) was observed in a study of molecular identifiers for immune sequencing clone quantification. Each CDR3 protein is one row after TCRdb ran MiXCR on the PCR reads. This repertoire shows over 550,000 distinct CDR3 sequences, 25% found once; its top ten account for about 0.84%. The CDR3 totals 14 residues. In germline, CDR1 is SEHNR, CDR2 FQNEAQ (reference sequence). V lost 5 bases, J lost 2 bases, and 13 bases lay in between. Sequenced input: naive CD8+ T cells from blood, with Jurkat cell RNA spiked in. This sample's subset: FACS-sorted CD8+CD4-CCR7+CD45RA+ naive T cells. This sequence joins TRBV7-9 and TRBJ2-7, with D tentatively TRBD1 (6 bases). This clonotype was sampled from a human donor in good health. Some libraries in this study had Jurkat cell RNA spiked in. The CDR3 coding sequence is TGTGCCAGCAGCCCACAACAGGGCACCTACGAGCAGTACTTC. It encodes CASSPQQGTYEQYF.